Below, one T cell receptor (beta chain) is given with its context. Its antigen is still unknown. Repertoires were generated with immunoSEQ multiplex PCR, while TCRdb's copy carries only in-frame clones and drops some. The top ten clones hold roughly 21% of a sample with about 31,000 clones, around 80% of them seen once. The CDR3 has 15 amino acids. The junction had 8 bases not matched to a gene; V was cut back by 6 bases and J by 5 bases. Germline CDR1 and CDR2: ENHRY and SYGVKD. This sample was taken from a study of OX40 agonist ivuxolimab in advanced cancers. On the study more broadly: Patients in dose escalation had liver, melanoma, kidney or head and neck cancers.

Study-level points and caveats: Nonresponders, in some cases, also had low normalized T-cell clonal expansion. At 0.1-3.0 mg/kg, partial responders had clonal expansion among the lowest observed.

This sequence was found in an adult with an advanced solid tumor such as melanoma, head and neck, liver or kidney cancer. The chain joins TRBV10-3 to TRBJ2-7; 12 nucleotides align to TRBD1. The sample in question was CD4+ or CD8+ T cells sorted from blood, obtained in a trial of the OX40 agonist ivuxolimab. The CDR3 DNA sequence: TGTGCCATCAGGGACTCCGGGACAGGGGGCAACGAGCAGTACTTC. Protein product: CAIRDSGTGGNEQYF.